The rows below give T cell receptor beta chains drawn from one sample of a study of T cell responses to AZD1222 COVID-19 vaccine. Sequencing was performed with immunoSEQ multiplex PCR; in TCRdb, only in-frame clones are kept and a portion is missing. The data hold 110,000 to 150,000 clones, with just under 95% observed a single time. This specimen was peripheral blood, taken after recovery from COVID-19. These receptors were collected from an adult who had recovered from COVID-19. The CDR3 runs from the conserved cysteine through the conserved F or W. The order of the fields is D gene, V gene, clone size, J gene, CDR3 DNA, CDR3 protein. A D gene is named only where the DNA matches it firmly. Size is omitted from some rows. Given values are once, few, many or a class for expanded clones.

.	TRBV12-5	few	TRBJ2-1	TGTGCTAGTGGTTTGGTAACGGTAGCCGAACCCTTTGGAGAGCAGTTCTTC	CASGLVTVAEPFGEQFF
.	TRBV9	.	TRBJ2-4	TGTGCCAGCAGCGTAGCTCCGGAAAACATTCAGTACTTC	CASSVAPENIQYF
.	TRBV11-3	.	TRBJ2-3	TGTGCCAGCAGCGGGCCGGGAACAGATACGCAGTATTTT	CASSGPGTDTQYF
.	TRBV6-6	once	TRBJ1-1	TGTGCCAGCAGTTACTCCTGGGTGGCGAACACTGAAGCTTTCTTT	CASSYSWVANTEAFF
.	TRBV3-1/TRBV3-2	.	TRBJ2-2	TGTGCCAGCTTGGGACTTGCCGGGGAGCTGTTTTTT	CASLGLAGELFF
.	TRBV18	.	TRBJ2-3	TGTGCCAGCCTACTATCAGATACGCAGTATTTT	CASLLSDTQYF
.	TRBV29-1	.	TRBJ2-1	TGCAGCGTTGAAGCCCCCTTAAACTACAATGAGCAGTTCTTC	CSVEAPLNYNEQFF
TRBD1	TRBV27	.	TRBJ1-5	TGTGCCAGCAGCCCCAGGCGACAGGGGGATCAGCCCCAGCATTTT	CASSPRRQGDQPQHF
.	TRBV4-1	.	TRBJ2-5	TGCGCCAGCAGCCAAGTCTCTGCCCTTGGGGGGGCGAGAAGAGAGACCCAGTACTTC	CASSQVSALGGARRETQYF
TRBD1	TRBV12-3/TRBV12-4	.	TRBJ2-7	TGTGCCAGCAGTCACAGGGGTTCCTACGAGCAGTACTTC	CASSHRGSYEQYF
TRBD2	TRBV5-1	.	TRBJ2-2	TGCGCCAGCAGCTTGGCTGGCGGGAGGGCGCAGATCACCGGGGAGCTGTTTTTT	CASSLAGGRAQITGELFF
.	TRBV12-2	.	TRBJ2-2	TGTGCAAGTCGCTTTCCCTACAGGGGAACCGGGGAGCTGTTTTTT	CASRFPYRGTGELFF
TRBD1	TRBV4-1	.	TRBJ1-4	TGCGCCAGCAGCCAAGATAAGGGGGCCCACGAGGGTGAAAAACTGTTTTTT	CASSQDKGAHEGEKLFF
TRBD2	TRBV28	.	TRBJ2-1	TGTGCCAGCAGTCCTCCCTCTCCGGGACTAGCGGGAGTTAGGGACAATGAGCAGTTCTTC	CASSPPSPGLAGVRDNEQFF